This T cell receptor beta chain appears in the sequencing data of a study of regulatory T cells in long-lasting Graves disease listed by TCRdb under 2021. Background on the whole study: Antithyroid drugs had been taken for less than 3 months by newly diagnosed Graves' disease patients. Persistent Graves' disease patients were compared with newly diagnosed Graves' disease patients by peripheral blood TCR sequencing and RNA sequencing. The study was registered as a clinical trial and conducted in China. A total of 33 samples underwent TCR sequencing, from about 13 patients with persistent Graves' disease and approximately 20 patients with newly diagnosed Graves' disease.

The receptor library was made with multiplex PCR. Sequencing used an Illumina HiSeq 4000. CDR3 regions were amplified by Arm-PCR with iRepertoire HTBI primers to construct TCR beta libraries. Before sequencing, the PCR products underwent gel purification. For the original study's pipeline: Across samples, 62 TRBV and 13 to 15 TRBJ segments were identified and used for gene usage analysis of CDR3 amino acid clonotypes. COPE and FqMerger were used to merge the filtered high-quality paired reads into contigs. BLAST was used to align contigs to the IMGT TRBV, TRBD and TRBJ reference genes, and CDR3 was defined following IMGT. Clonotypes above 0.1% frequency were classified as highly expanded clones. Shannon entropy served as the measure of repertoire diversity, while the Gini coefficient captured V-J evenness. Clonotypes shared by more than one individual were considered public. TCRdb reran the public reads through fastp at Q25 and MiXCR, keeping productive beta chains. Merged by CDR3 protein, the rows form single entries marked with the most common genes and DNA. TCRdb assigned the V and J calls; the authors' analysis was not used. For this sample there are about 400,000 distinct CDR3 sequences; about a sixth appear just once. The top ten clonotypes cover about 19% of the sample.

The germline V end is reduced by 4 bases and the J end by 6 bases; junction bases left unmatched: 10. CDR1 SQVTM and CDR2 ANQGSEA were looked up in the germline V gene. The CDR3 runs 14 residues from the cysteine to the phenylalanine. The retained sequence is limited to the CDR3, 42 bases, with the frame set at the first base. Findings and caveats that apply to the study as a whole: Compared with newly diagnosed patients, patients with persistent Graves' disease had lower TCR Shannon entropy and fewer highly expanded clones, which suggests clonal expansion. More public clonotypes were shared among persistent patients (2,741) than among newly diagnosed patients (under 1,000). The small sample size was acknowledged by the authors as a limitation that may reduce accuracy. Peripheral blood alone was examined, since thyroid tissue, which constituted the primary lesion, could not be accessed. Sequencing and analysis were limited to the TCR beta chain. Persistent disease showed preferential use of TRBV28, TRBJ1-2 and TRBJ2-5, whereas newly diagnosed disease favored TRBV20-1 and TRBJ2-1.

Explained via the paper, the time point label denotes: newly diagnosed GD, antithyroid drugs for less than 3 months. For both TCR sequencing and RNA sequencing, RNA was extracted from PBMCs using TRIzol. The diagnosis of Graves' disease followed American Thyroid Association guidelines. Patients for the study were recruited at an endocrinology department in Xi'an, China. Each patient gave approximately 10 milliliters of peripheral blood, collected in an EDTA anticoagulant tube. Ficoll Paque Plus density gradient separation was used to isolate PBMCs, and no additional T cell sorting was done. An Agilent 2100 Bioanalyzer and agarose gel were used to check RNA quality, while a NanoDrop 2000 measured RNA concentration. This clonotype was seen many times. This clone's antigen is unknown. Base qualities were left out, and no much larger clone turns up one base away. In addition, the sample was reused for a study of T cells in Graves' hyperthyroidism and ophthalmopathy. The second publication reports: Stable Graves' hyperthyroidism was defined as no progression to ophthalmopathy during 18 months of follow-up. Hyperthyroidism patients were newly diagnosed, had a disease duration of under 2 months, and were aged 18 to 65 years. Exclusion was applied to patients with uncontrolled infections, other autoimmune diseases, pregnancy or lactation. Diagnoses relied on clinical symptoms, serum thyroxine and TRAb, thyroid ultrasound and orbital computed tomography. The TCR CDR3 was subjected to a first round of RT-PCR using the HTBI primer set and the Qiagen OneStep RT-PCR kit. Blood samples also contained most of the expanded thyroid clonotypes (frequency above 0.001), which suggests that blood repertoires may reflect thyroid immune responses. Ophthalmopathy was separated from stable hyperthyroidism by a 13 V-J signature model, with around 90% sensitivity and roughly 81% specificity obtained in cross-validation and 80%/75% obtained in testing. In validation, the model predicted progression to ophthalmopathy with approximately 71% sensitivity and less than 75% specificity, a median of roughly seven months before onset. TCR V-J signatures able to tell the groups apart were searched for in a discovery cohort of 90 to 100 patients, of whom over 40 had Graves' ophthalmopathy and roughly 59 had stable Graves' hyperthyroidism. An independent validation cohort of fewer than 20 hyperthyroidism patients and about 16 patients who later progressed to ophthalmopathy tested prospective prediction of ophthalmopathy. The approximately 95 discovery patients were divided at random into training and test sets in a 7:3 ratio. Thyroid tissue and blood T-cell repertoires from about 6 Graves' hyperthyroidism patients were also compared in the study. Following sampling, methimazole starting at 30 mg daily was given to hyperthyroidism patients, and high-dose intravenous methylprednisolone was given to ophthalmopathy patients. The libraries were constructed in a second round of multiplex PCR and then size-selected and purified. Libraries were sequenced paired-end with 100 bp reads on an Illumina HiSeq2000. SOAPnuke was used to process the raw data, removing reads that contained adapters or uncalled bases, had a mean Phred below 15, or lacked an exact match to the constant primer or identifier. High-quality paired reads were merged using COPE v1.2.5, and each unique nucleotide sequence was defined as a clonotype. MiTCR v1.1 was used to align clonotypes to the IMGT TRBV, TRBD and TRBJ reference segments. The analysis was restricted to V-J combinations with a frequency above 0.0001, which together covered 99% to 99.2% of the repertoires. A TCS score was defined as the ratio between F50 (clonal expansion) and ExV (chaos), using BLOSUM62-based TCRdist between CDR3 peptides within each V-J. Welch's t-statistics and random forest reduced roughly 500 V-J features to about 13, which were used in a naive Bayes classifier (R e1071). No statistical method was used to fix the sample size in advance, and group allocation was not hidden from the investigators. TCR Vbeta CDR3 sequencing of 140 or so peripheral blood samples (43 ophthalmopathy, 75 hyperthyroidism and some 17 progressor patients) is reported in the paper.

The receptor chain draws on TRBV29-1 and TRBJ2-7; TRBD1 aligns with 9 central bases. The sequence was obtained from a woman younger than 35 with Graves disease. Donor details come from another sample of the same person, matched by shared clones. The sequencing used peripheral blood mononuclear cells (PBMCs), collected at new diagnosis, from a patient treated with antithyroid drugs. This receptor carries the CDR3 CSVVPGTGIPEQYF. The DNA sequence reads TGCAGCGTTGTCCCCGGGACAGGGATCCCCGAGCAGTACTTC.